This TCR beta chain comes out of a study of long-term antiretroviral therapy in people with HIV (dated by TCRdb to 2021 to 2024). About the study as a whole: The earliest samples were collected roughly a decade before the 2015 WHO recommendation for immediate ART, at a time when ART was usually postponed until CD4 counts fell. A retrospective serial study tested whether ART initiation and durable HIV suppression were associated with changes in peripheral blood TRB repertoire composition and diversity. From some 27 adults with confirmed HIV infection, the cohort provided 150 to 200 cryopreserved PBMC samples, gathered serially across a mean of around 6 years (range 1-12). About 35% of the 30 participants with HIV were female. No cross-contamination during QIAcube processing was seen in test extractions of a monoclonal T-cell line run alongside 33 polyclonal samples.

The table lists this clone with a count of one. Its antigen remains undetermined. Base qualities are not at hand, and no much larger clone is one base apart. The junction shows trimming of 5 bases on V and 5 bases on J, plus 6 bases between the germline ends. Counted from cysteine to phenylalanine, this CDR3 has 11 amino acids. Solely the CDR3 DNA is kept, with 33 bases framed from the first base. CDR1 is given as SEHNR and CDR2 as FQNEAQ, both from the germline V gene (reference sequence). Participants were included only if at least one PBMC sample before ART initiation and at least two post-ART samples were available. Every participant with HIV received treatment in the United States of America. Cryopreserved samples of about 0.95-11 million PBMC were thawed and washed before DNA extraction. At the time of the earliest PBMC sample, participants with HIV were aged between about 23 and 55 years. Each participant contributed PBMC samples from 1-4 timepoints before ART initiation and 2-8 timepoints after ART initiation, with a median of 7 samples. For every participant, serial HIV viral load, CD4+ T-cell count, ART history and demographic data were obtained. Genomic DNA was extracted from unsorted PBMC with a Qiagen kit on a QIAcube, with processing performed in batches of 12 samples.

The immunoSEQ hsTCRB v3.0 assay was used at survey level resolution to sequence the TRB variable region. The targeted TRB sequencing depth was roughly 40,000-50,000 T-cell genomes per sample. Pooled TRB libraries were sequenced on an Illumina MiSeq with a v3 150-cycle kit. In the authors' own workflow: Repertoire analysis was run in R within a reproducible Nextflow workflow that covered QC, data transformation and analysis. LymphoSeq2, an R package for exploring AIRR-Seq data, was used to implement custom analyses. After excluding a handful of samples that yielded fewer than 5000 total TRB sequences, some 190 HIV repertoires remained for analysis. Of the roughly 180 retained HIV repertoires, almost 60 were collected before and 120 to 130 after ART initiation. Each repertoire was downsampled to 5000 TRB nucleotide sequences, and summary statistics were averaged across 100 downsampling iterations. Only TRB sequences with CDR3 regions of at least seven amino acids were retained for analysis. Two measures captured diversity: a Shannon entropy-derived clonality score and the Gini coefficient. In repertoire networks, the top 5000 CDR3 amino acid sequences were linked whenever an edit distance of one separated two sequences. For TRB CDR3 amino acid sequences, antigen specificity groups and MHC restriction were predicted with GLIPH2. To flag known associations with CMV, EBV, HIV or tissue antigens, CDR3 amino acid sequences were compared against VDJdb and McPAS-TCR. Pre-ART, post-ART and control groups were compared with Wilcoxon signed-rank tests and Holm-Bonferroni correction. TCRdb holds this immuneACCESS table with in-frame rearrangements only. Some clones are missing; in checked studies, unresolved V genes explain under half, and the rest has no known cause. The D gene and trimming were derived from the DNA, and the V and J assignments and clone size from that table. For this sample there are some 30,000 clones; roughly nine tenths appear just once. In total, the top ten clones hold 4.2% of the sample.

What the research found in general, with its limitations: Inferences about post-ART repertoire changes were limited because no data were available on ART adherence, viral resistance or therapy changes. Narrower CDR3 length ranges were observed in HIV repertoires than in controls, and an antigen-experienced repertoire with only a slight naive shift after ART was suggested by the network structure. Starting ART was linked to a significant rise in TRB diversity, yet even after long-term ART the diversity remained significantly lower than in transplant donor controls. The samples span the years 2004 to 2017, and the ART regimens used at that time may not be as effective as current regimens. Expanded TRB clones identified before ART initiation dominated the repertoire at all time points, although this dominance fluctuated and declined in many PLHIV after ART. Since PBMC availability was limited, sequencing covered only the TCR beta chain, with no alpha chain pairing. Because cell numbers in pre-ART samples were limited, unsorted PBMC were profiled instead of sorted CD4+ and CD8+ T cells.

Sequenced material: unsorted PBMCs, taken 3.1 years after starting antiretroviral therapy. This clonotype was sampled from a man younger than 35 with HIV. The rearranged chain carries TRBV7-9 and TRBJ1-1, with no D gene named confidently. CDR3 protein: CASSPSTEAFF. The nucleotides read TGTGCCAGCAGCCCCTCTACTGAAGCTTTCTTT.